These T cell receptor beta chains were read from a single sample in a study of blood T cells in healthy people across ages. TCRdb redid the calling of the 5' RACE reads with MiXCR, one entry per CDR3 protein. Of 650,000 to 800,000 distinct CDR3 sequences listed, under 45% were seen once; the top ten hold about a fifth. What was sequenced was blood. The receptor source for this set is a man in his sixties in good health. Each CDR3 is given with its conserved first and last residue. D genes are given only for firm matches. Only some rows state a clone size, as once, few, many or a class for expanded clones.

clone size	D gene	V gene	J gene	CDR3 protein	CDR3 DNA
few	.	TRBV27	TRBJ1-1	CASSLREGRGAFF	TGTGCCAGCAGTTTGAGGGAGGGGCGTGGGGCTTTCTTT
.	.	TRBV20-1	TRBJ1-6	CSAIGGGRADSPLHF	TGCAGTGCTATCGGGGGAGGCAGGGCGGATTCACCCCTCCACTTT
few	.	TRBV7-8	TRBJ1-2	CASSLGQGIYYGYTF	TGTGCCAGCAGCTTAGGTCAGGGGATCTACTATGGCTACACCTTC
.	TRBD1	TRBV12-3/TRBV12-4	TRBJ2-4	CASSLAGQINIQYF	TGTGCCAGCAGTTTAGCGGGACAGATAAACATTCAGTACTTC
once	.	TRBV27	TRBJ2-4	CASSFRSRAKNIQYF	TGTGCCAGCAGTTTCAGAAGCCGAGCCAAAAACATTCAGTACTTC
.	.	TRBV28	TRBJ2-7	CASSLYSGAYEQYF	TGTGCCAGCAGTTTATATTCAGGGGCCTACGAGCAGTACTTC
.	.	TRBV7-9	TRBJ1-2	CASSLTRTDAYGYTF	TGTGCCAGCAGCTTAACCAGGACAGATGCCTATGGCTACACCTTC
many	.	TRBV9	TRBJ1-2	CASSVRLGYGYTF	TGTGCCAGCAGCGTCCGACTGGGATATGGCTACACCTTC
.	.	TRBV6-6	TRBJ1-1	CASRTRAGGTEAFF	TGTGCCAGCAGAACCCGGGCGGGAGGGACTGAAGCTTTCTTT
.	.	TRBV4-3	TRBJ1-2	CASSQVEGWAGYYGYTF	TGCGCCAGCAGCCAAGTGGAAGGGTGGGCAGGATACTATGGCTACACCTTC
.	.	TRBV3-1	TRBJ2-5	CASSHNLGAQYF	TGTGCCAGCAGCCACAACCTTGGTGCCCAGTACTTC
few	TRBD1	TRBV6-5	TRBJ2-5	CASSGRQGLRETQYF	TGTGCCAGCAGTGGGAGACAGGGGCTACGAGAGACCCAGTACTTC
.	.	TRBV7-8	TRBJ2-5	CASSFAGFSETQYF	TGTGCCAGCAGCTTTGCAGGGTTCAGTGAGACCCAGTACTTC
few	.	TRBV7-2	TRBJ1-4	CASSAWTGENEKLFF	TGTGCCAGCAGCGCGTGGACGGGAGAGAATGAAAAACTGTTTTTT
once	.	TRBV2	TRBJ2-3	CAGREAHRAGSTDTQYF	TGTGCCGGCAGGGAGGCGCACAGGGCGGGTAGCACAGATACGCAGTATTTT
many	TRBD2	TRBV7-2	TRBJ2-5	CASSSSGARETQYF	TGTGCCAGCAGCTCTAGCGGGGCCCGAGAGACCCAGTACTTC
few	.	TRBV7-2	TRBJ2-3	CASSPGGLGGTQYF	TGTGCCAGCAGCCCCGGAGGCCTGGGGGGTACGCAGTATTTT
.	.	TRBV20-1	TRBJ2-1	CSASRGVYNEQFF	TGCAGTGCTTCAAGGGGGGTCTACAATGAGCAGTTCTTC
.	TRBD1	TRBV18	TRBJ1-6	CASSPGTAAYNSPLHF	TGTGCCAGCTCACCTGGGACAGCCGCCTATAATTCACCCCTCCACTTT
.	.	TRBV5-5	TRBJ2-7	CASSLEGVGIYEQYF	TGTGCCAGCAGCTTGGAAGGGGTGGGGATCTACGAGCAGTACTTC
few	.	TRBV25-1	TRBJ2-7	CASARGERQYF	TGTGCCAGCGCCCGAGGGGAACGGCAGTACTTC
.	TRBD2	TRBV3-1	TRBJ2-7	CASSQGAVAGVGEQYF	TGTGCCAGCAGCCAAGGTGCAGTAGCGGGAGTGGGCGAGCAGTACTTC
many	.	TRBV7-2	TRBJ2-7	CASSLRGPTAYEQYF	TGTGCCAGCAGCTTAAGGGGACCTACAGCCTACGAGCAGTACTTC
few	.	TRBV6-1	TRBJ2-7	CASIRDSYNEQYF	TGTGCCAGCATACGGGACTCCTACAATGAGCAGTACTTC
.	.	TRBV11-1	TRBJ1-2	CASSPRGRPYGYTF	TGTGCCAGCAGCCCCCGTGGTAGACCTTATGGCTACACCTTC
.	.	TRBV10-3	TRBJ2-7	CAIRNRVSRYEQYF	TGTGCCATCAGGAATCGGGTGAGCCGCTACGAGCAGTACTTC
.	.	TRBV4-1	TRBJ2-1	CASSPTFRDINEQFF	TGCGCCAGCAGCCCAACCTTCAGGGATATCAATGAGCAGTTCTTC
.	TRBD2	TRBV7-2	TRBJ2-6	CASSFTSGGAPGANVLTF	TGTGCCAGCAGCTTTACTAGCGGGGGGGCCCCTGGGGCCAACGTCCTGACTTTC
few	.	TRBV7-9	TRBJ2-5	CASSLWGQGKETQYF	TGTGCCAGCAGCTTATGGGGCCAGGGAAAAGAGACCCAGTACTTC
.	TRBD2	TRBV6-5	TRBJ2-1	CASSRRASGSNEQFF	TGTGCCAGCAGCCGAAGGGCTAGCGGAAGCAATGAGCAGTTCTTC